The 31 T cell receptor beta chains below all came from one sample that was sequenced in a study of beta chain features in type 1 diabetes (dated by TCRdb to the late 2010s). Study-level results and caveats: A moderate but significant shortening of TCRB CDR3 length was observed in type 1 diabetes patients in all four CD4+ subsets.

Their recognized antigens are unknown. The library relied on the immunoSEQ multiplex PCR assay. All of the isolated RNA was reverse transcribed with the High Capacity cDNA Reverse Transcription Kit, so expressed TCRB transcripts were sequenced. Held by TCRdb, this immuneACCESS table contains in-frame sequences only and omits some clones. Under half of the omission traces to an unresolved V gene where checked; the cause of the rest is unknown. Within this sample are hundreds of thousands of clones, with roughly 13% of them counted one time only. Around 0.022% of the sample belongs to the ten largest clones. Sequenced sample: naive CD4+ T cells from blood. This specimen's cell subset or site label, per the study, means: true naive CD4+ T cells. All receptors derive from a man aged 18-30 years with type 1 diabetes.

V gene TRBV5-4 combines with J gene TRBJ2-3, with a tentative D call TRBD2 (5 bases). Trimming stripped 0 bases from V and 7 bases from J, with 9 bases between. The CDR3 spans 13 residues. Germline loops: CDR1 SGHNT, CDR2 YYREEE (reference sequence). The CDR3 protein is CASSLEAAHTQYF. DNA for the CDR3: TGTGCCAGCAGCTTGGAAGCGGCCCATACGCAGTATTTT. Full variable domain (remainder filled in from reference TRBV5-4 and TRBJ2-3): ETGVTQSPTHLIKTRGQQVTLRCSSQSGHNTVSWYQQALGQGPQFIFQYYREEENGRGNFPPRFSGLQFPNYSSELNVNALELDDSALYLCASSLEAAHTQYFGPGTRLTVL.

In nucleotides, the CDR3 is TGCAGTGCTACGGAGGGTGAGCAGTTCTTC. Its protein is CSATEGEQFF. The chain uses TRBV20-1 and TRBJ2-1, with D perhaps TRBD2 (6 bases). This CDR3 has 10 residues. Per germline, CDR1 DFQATT and CDR2 SNEGSKA (reference sequence). V lost 4 bases and J lost 9, with 7 bases in between.

This clone was observed a handful of times. The gene calls are TRBV7-9 and TRBJ1-4; D is uncertain. This CDR3 is 11 amino acids long. Trimming took off 2 bases at V and 8 bases at J, with 3 bases between the two ends. The germline CDR1 and CDR2 sequences are SEHNR and FQNEAQ (reference sequence). The CDR3 sequence: CASSLSEKLFF. CDR3 nucleotide sequence: TGTGCCAGCAGCTTAAGCGAAAAACTGTTTTTT.

V and J are TRBV6-1 and TRBJ2-7; D uncertain. The CDR3 covers 13 residues. Per the germline V gene, CDR1 is MNHNS and CDR2 is SASEGT. The ends were cut back, 3 bases at V and 5 bases at J, with 11 bases in the middle. The CDR3 DNA sequence: TGTGCCAGCAGTGACACCCCCACCCACGAGCAGTACTTC. It yields the protein CASSDTPTHEQYF.

The chain uses TRBV19 and TRBJ2-2, with a tentative D call TRBD2 (5 bases). The germline V and J ends were trimmed by 4 bases and 4 bases, with 10 bases remaining between them. The CDR3 is 14 amino acids. CDR1 is LNHDA and CDR2 is SQIVND in the germline V gene (reference sequence). The CDR3 reads CASSTAGGTGELFF. CDR3 in DNA: TGTGCCAGTAGTACGGCAGGAGGCACCGGGGAGCTGTTTTTT. Full variable domain (rest looked up from reference TRBV19 and TRBJ2-2): DGGITQSPKYLFRKEGQNVTLSCEQNLNHDAMYWYRQDPGQGLRLIYYSQIVNDFQKGDIAEGYSVSREKKESFPLTVTSAQKNPTAFYLCASSTAGGTGELFFGEGSRLTVL.

The chain has TRBV6-6 and TRBJ1-6, with D hard to call. The V gene lost 0 bases and the J gene lost 10 bases, with 13 bases spanning the gap. The V gene's germline CDR1 is MNHNY and CDR2 SVGAGI (reference sequence). The CDR3 extends over 15 amino acids. The CDR3 sequence is CASSYSSGPPSPLHF. For the CDR3, the DNA is TGTGCCAGCAGTTACTCGAGTGGCCCTCCATCACCCCTCCACTTT.

This chain joins TRBV27 and TRBJ1-5, with D unresolved. This CDR3 has 12 residues. The germline V and J ends were trimmed by 7 bases and 9 bases, with 13 bases remaining between them. CDR1 is MNHEY, CDR2 SMNVEV, per germline (reference sequence). In DNA form, the CDR3 reads TGTGCCAGCAAACCGGAGTCCGGGCCCCAGCATTTT. Protein product: CASKPESGPQHF.

This chain uses TRBV29-1 with TRBJ2-6; TRBD1 is a possible D gene (5 bases). Germline loops: CDR1 SQVTM, CDR2 ANQGSEA. V lost 7 bases and J lost 1, with 8 bases in between. The CDR3 totals 13 residues. This chain's CDR3 is CSAAGSGANVLTF. The CDR3 DNA is TGCAGCGCTGCAGGGTCTGGGGCCAACGTCCTGACTTTC. Based on the CDR3 plus reference TRBV29-1 and TRBJ2-6, the full variable domain is SAVISQKPSRDICQRGTSLTIQCQVDSQVTMMFWYRQQPGQSLTLIATANQGSEATYESGFVIDKFPISRPNLTFSTLTVSNMSPEDSSIYLCSAAGSGANVLTFGAGSRLTVL.

On this clone itself: Sequence at one end of the junction differs from germline and may be a read error. The V call is TRBV12-5, the J call TRBJ2-2; 8 bases agree with TRBD1. This CDR3 comprises 15 residues. Germline loops: CDR1 LGHNT, CDR2 FRNRAP. The CDR3 nucleotides are TGTGCTAGTGGCTTGGACAGGGTAAACACCGGGGAGCTGTTTTTT. Translation gives CASGLDRVNTGELFF.

V usage is TRBV5-1 and J usage is TRBJ2-5; D is uncertain. The CDR3 extends over 12 amino acids. The germline V gene encodes CDR1 SGHRS and CDR2 YFSETQ. V lost 4 bases and J 2 bases, leaving 6 bases between the germline ends. The CDR3 protein is CASSHDQETQYF. CDR3 DNA: TGCGCCAGCAGCCATGATCAAGAGACCCAGTACTTC.

This clone was observed a handful of times. The V and J genes are TRBV30 and TRBJ1-2; maybe TRBD1 (5 bases). Per germline, CDR1 GTSNPN and CDR2 SVGIG (reference sequence). V was trimmed by 4 bases and J by 4 bases, leaving 13 bases between them. The CDR3 has 13 amino acids. CDR3 sequence reads: CAWIGALAYGYTF. The CDR3 DNA reads as TGTGCCTGGATAGGGGCGCTGGCCTATGGCTACACCTTC. Together with reference TRBV30 and TRBJ1-2, the CDR3 gives the full variable domain: SQTIHQWPATLVQPVGSPLSLECTVEGTSNPNLYWYRQAAGRGLQLLFYSVGIGQISSEVPQNLSASRPQDRQFILSSKKLLLSDSGFYLCAWIGALAYGYTFGSGTRLTVV.

The chain links TRBV2 to TRBJ1-5, with a tentative D call TRBD1 (6 bases). Trimming left V 1 base short and J 11 bases short, with 12 bases between. The CDR3 sequence is 13 residues long. CDR1 and CDR2 from the germline V gene are SNHLY and FYNNEI. The CDR3 here is CASSEEDSSAQHF. The CDR3 DNA reads as TGTGCCAGCAGTGAAGAGGACAGTTCGGCCCAGCATTTT. The whole variable domain, remainder taken from reference TRBV2 and TRBJ1-5, is EPEVTQTPSHQVTQMGQEVILRCVPISNHLYFYWYRQILGQKVEFLVSFYNNEISEKSEIFDDQFSVERPDGSNFTLKIRSTKLEDSAMYFCASSEEDSSAQHFGDGTRLSIL.

Worth noting for this clone: The sample contains more than one DNA sequence encoding this CDR3. The V gene is TRBV7-2, the J gene TRBJ1-2, with TRBD1 matching 8 bases. The V segment lost 5 bases and the J segment 4 bases; nucleotides outside the gene matches: 3. The CDR3 has 13 residues. Germline V CDR1 and CDR2: SGHTA, FQGNSA. In DNA form, the CDR3 reads TGTGCCAGCAGCCTCGGACAGGGCTATGGCTACACCTTC. This codes for CASSLGQGYGYTF. The full variable domain, in which reference TRBV7-2 and TRBJ1-2 provide the parts outside the CDR3, is GAGVSQSPSNKVTEKGKDVELRCDPISGHTALYWYRQSLGQGLEFLIYFQGNSAPDKSGLPSDRFSAERTGGSVSTLTIQRTQQEDSAVYLCASSLGQGYGYTFGSGTRLTVV.

The sample holds a few counts of this clone. This chain links TRBV6-5 with TRBJ1-2, with D uncertain. Looked up from germline, CDR1 is MNHEY and CDR2 is SVGAGI. Trimming removed 5 bases from V and 0 bases from J, with 7 bases in between. There are 13 residues in the CDR3. CDR3 region: CASSPLANYGYTF. DNA for the CDR3: TGTGCCAGCAGTCCCCTTGCTAACTATGGCTACACCTTC.

This clone was picked up a small number of times. The chain joins TRBV11-1 to TRBJ2-1; 8 positions agree with TRBD2. CDR3 length: 15 residues. Trimming removed 8 bases from V and 7 bases from J; junction bases left unmatched: 13. The germline V gene encodes CDR1 SGHAT and CDR2 FQDESV (reference sequence). The DNA of the CDR3 is TGTGCCAGCGGGGGAGCGGGGGCAATTGGGAATGAGCAGTTCTTC. Protein sequence: CASGGAGAIGNEQFF.

This clone was recorded a few times. The chain is built from TRBV11-2 and TRBJ1-2; D possibly corresponds to TRBD1 (5 bases). Between the trimmed V and J ends, which lost 1 base and 2 bases, there was a span of 17 bases. This CDR3 is 17 amino acids long. Per the germline V gene, CDR1 is SGHAT and CDR2 is FQNNGV. CDR3 DNA sequence: TGTGCCAGCAGCTTAGGGGGGTTCTGGGAAACGAACTATGGCTACACCTTC. It is translated as CASSLGGFWETNYGYTF. Full variable domain (remainder filled in from reference TRBV11-2 and TRBJ1-2): EAGVAQSPRYKIIEKRQSVAFWCNPISGHATLYWYQQILGQGPKLLIQFQNNGVVDDSQLPKDRFSAERLKGVDSTLKIQPAKLEDSAVYLCASSLGGFWETNYGYTFGSGTRLTVV.

This clone showed up just a few times. The chain employs TRBV30 and TRBJ1-1; weak D call: TRBD1 (5 bases). CDR3 length: 13 residues. Trimming took off 8 bases at V and 1 base at J, with 14 bases between the two ends. Germline V gene data show CDR1 as GTSNPN and CDR2 as SVGIG (reference sequence). The CDR3 DNA reads TGTGCCATCGCGGGGCAGGGGAACACTGAAGCTTTCTTT. It translates to CAIAGQGNTEAFF.

V and J are TRBV7-6 and TRBJ2-3; D is possibly TRBD1 (5 bases). Germline V CDR1 and CDR2: SGHVS, FNYEAQ. The ends were cut back, 3 bases at V and 4 bases at J, with 14 bases in the middle. The CDR3 runs 15 residues. The CDR3 is CASSFSREYADTQYF. In nucleotides, the CDR3 is TGTGCCAGCAGCTTTTCCAGGGAATATGCAGATACGCAGTATTTT.

The CDR3 reads CASSQGAHQETQYF. CDR3 DNA: TGCGCCAGCAGCCAGGGGGCCCACCAAGAGACCCAGTACTTC. This rearrangement joins TRBV4-1 to TRBJ2-5; D is possibly TRBD1 (6 bases). The CDR3 spans 14 residues. Trimming stripped 3 bases from V and 0 bases from J, with 8 bases between. Germline CDR1 is MGHRA and CDR2 is YSYEKL.

A note on this clone: Mismatch with germline at one junction end may stem from a read error. The V and J genes are TRBV2 and TRBJ2-3; the D call may be TRBD1 or TRBD2 (5 bases each). This CDR3 spans 15 amino acids. Germline V CDR1 and CDR2: SNHLY, FYNNEI. The CDR3 DNA sequence: TGTGCCAGCACTGAAGGAAGGGCAGGGACCGATACGCAGTATTTT. Translating it yields CASTEGRAGTDTQYF. The full variable domain, with the rest looked up from reference TRBV2 and TRBJ2-3, is EPEVTQTPSHQVTQMGQEVILRCVPISNHLYFYWYRQILGQKVEFLVSFYNNEISEKSEIFDDQFSVERPDGSNFTLKIRSTKLEDSAMYFCASTEGRAGTDTQYFGPGTRLTVL.

The V gene is TRBV11-3, the J gene TRBJ1-5; unclear D gene. The germline gives CDR1 SGHNT, CDR2 YENEEA. The CDR3 loop spans 13 amino acids. V gave up 3 bases and J gave up 5 bases, with 8 bases separating them. The DNA for the CDR3 is TGTGCCAGCAGCTTTTCCGGGGATCAGCCCCAGCATTTT. Amino acids: CASSFSGDQPQHF.

Only a few counts were recorded for this clone. The chain carries TRBV4-2 and TRBJ1-1; D is possibly TRBD1 (5 bases). The CDR3 extends over 11 amino acids. CDR1 and CDR2 from the germline V gene are LGHNA and YNFKEQ. V gave up 10 bases and J gave up 12 bases, with 18 bases separating them. The CDR3: CATTGGAQTFF. The CDR3 DNA reads as TGTGCCACCACGGGGGGTGCGCAAACTTTCTTT.

In this sample, this clone turned up a few times. The V call is TRBV29-1, the J call TRBJ2-5; 8 bases align to TRBD2. CDR3 length equals 16 residues. J lost 1 base, V lost 5 bases, and 12 bases had no gene match. CDR1 is SQVTM, CDR2 ANQGSEA, per germline. The CDR3 DNA sequence: TGCAGCGTTCAAAGGGGAGCGGGGGACCCCCAAGAGACCCAGTACTTC. Translated: CSVQRGAGDPQETQYF.

This clone was seen more than once but under ten times. The chain is built from TRBV27 and TRBJ2-7; D possibly corresponds to TRBD2 (5 bases). Per germline, CDR1 MNHEY and CDR2 SMNVEV (reference sequence). CDR3 size: 12 residues. V lost 5 bases, J lost 0 bases, and 5 bases lay in between. The DNA for the CDR3 is TGTGCCAGCAGTACTAGCTCCTACGAGCAGTACTTC. Its translation: CASSTSSYEQYF.

This chain uses TRBV18 with TRBJ1-3, with D uncertain. The CDR3 spans 13 residues. Trimming pared 2 bases from V and 3 bases from J, leaving 5 bases between. Germline CDR1 is KGHSH and CDR2 is LQKENI. This CDR3 is CASSPLNGNTIYF. CDR3 bases: TGTGCCAGCTCACCATTGAATGGAAACACCATATATTTT.

With regard to this clone: A read error may account for a junction end that differs from germline. The V call is TRBV5-1, the J call TRBJ2-1, with TRBD2 identical over 13 bases. Germline loops: CDR1 SGHRS, CDR2 YFSETQ. This CDR3 has 19 residues. The CDR3: CATSSQGGLAGSSYNEQFF. CDR3 coding DNA: TGCGCCACCAGCTCGCAGGGGGGACTAGCGGGGAGCTCCTACAATGAGCAGTTCTTC. The entire variable domain, with the rest obtained from reference TRBV5-1 and TRBJ2-1, is as follows: KAGVTQTPRYLIKTRGQQVTLSCSPISGHRSVSWYQQTPGQGLQFLFEYFSETQRNKGNFPGRFSGRQFSNSRSEMNVSTLELGDSALYLCATSSQGGLAGSSYNEQFFGPGTRLTVL.

This clone was counted a few times. The chain links TRBV18 to TRBJ1-6, with a tentative D call TRBD1 (5 bases). The V gene lost 4 bases and the J gene lost 0 bases, with 10 bases spanning the gap. Germline CDR1 is KGHSH and CDR2 is LQKENI. The CDR3 is made up of 16 amino acids. CDR3 in amino acids: CASSQWGSSYNSPLHF. CDR3 nucleotides: TGTGCCAGCTCACAGTGGGGGAGCTCCTATAATTCACCCCTCCACTTT.

This clone occurred a few times. V usage is TRBV10-3 and J usage is TRBJ1-1; D is undetermined. V shed 6 bases and J shed 2 bases, with 13 bases lying between them. The CDR3 has 14 amino acids. Germline assignment: CDR1 ENHRY and CDR2 SYGVKD. The CDR3 spells CAIREGDSNTEAFF. The DNA of the CDR3 is TGTGCCATCAGGGAGGGAGACTCCAACACTGAAGCTTTCTTT.

The chain carries TRBV5-8 and TRBJ2-7, with 7 nucleotides matching TRBD1. The CDR3 sequence is 14 residues long. Trimming at V came to 2 bases and at J to 2 bases, leaving 4 bases not matched to a gene. Germline-derived CDR1 and CDR2 are SGHTS and YDEGEE. The CDR3 nucleotides read TGTGCCAGCAGCTTCCTGACAGGGCCCTACGAGCAGTACTTC. It is translated as CASSFLTGPYEQYF.

Only a few counts were recorded for this clone. The rearrangement links TRBV6-5 to TRBJ2-7, with D perhaps matching TRBD1 (6 bases). V was clipped by 5 bases and J by 3 bases, with 8 bases between them. The CDR3 spans 12 residues. Germline V gene data show CDR1 as MNHEY and CDR2 as SVGAGI. Here the CDR3 DNA reads TGTGCCAGCAGTGAACAGGGCTACGAGCAGTACTTC. Encoded protein: CASSEQGYEQYF.

This clone was seen a few times. V usage is TRBV27 and J usage is TRBJ2-2; 9 bases map to TRBD2. The CDR3 totals 16 residues. CDR1 is MNHEY, CDR2 SMNVEV, per germline (reference sequence). Trimming at V came to 8 bases and at J to 6 bases, leaving 13 bases not matched to a gene. The chain's CDR3 is CASRRSGGLGPGELFF. Here the CDR3 DNA reads TGTGCCAGCCGGAGGAGCGGGGGGTTGGGACCCGGGGAGCTGTTTTTT.